What follows describes a single T cell receptor (beta chain). Antigen: not known. This record belongs to a study of response to subunit inactivated influenza vaccine. General study findings and limits: It was the authors' suggestion that each seasonal influenza vaccination recruits few new T cells.

TCRdb analysed the RT-PCR reads with MiXCR anew, one entry per CDR3 protein. The top ten clones hold about an eighth of a sample with more than 450,000 distinct CDR3 sequences, 7.6% of them seen once. The sample consisted of PBMCs from blood, taken roughly 24 months after vaccination. The source is a man aged 50 to 75 who received an inactivated influenza vaccine.

The CDR3 region has the DNA TGTGCCACCAGTGTGGGGGGTAATTCACCCCTCCACTTT. Its protein product is CATSVGGNSPLHF. V gene TRBV24-1 combines with J gene TRBJ1-6, with D tentatively TRBD1 (5 bases). V dropped 5 bases and J dropped 6 bases, with 7 bases sitting between them. This CDR3 spans 13 amino acids. Germline CDR1 and CDR2: KGHDR and SFDVKD.